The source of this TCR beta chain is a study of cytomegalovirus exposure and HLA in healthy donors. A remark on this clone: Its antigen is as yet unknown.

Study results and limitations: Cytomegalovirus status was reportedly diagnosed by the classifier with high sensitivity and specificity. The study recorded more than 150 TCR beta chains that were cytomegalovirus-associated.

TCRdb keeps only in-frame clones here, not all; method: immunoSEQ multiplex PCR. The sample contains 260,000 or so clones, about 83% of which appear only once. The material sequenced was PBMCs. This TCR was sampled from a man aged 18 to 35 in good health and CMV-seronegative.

Here the CDR3 reads CASSPGGPITRAFF. The CDR3 coding sequence is TGTGCCAGCAGCCCCGGGGGGCCTATTACTAGGGCTTTCTTT. V is TRBV7-6 and J is TRBJ1-1, with a tentative D call TRBD1 (6 bases). Germline V gene data show CDR1 as SGHVS and CDR2 as FNYEAQ. V shed 5 bases and J shed 11 bases, with 21 bases lying between them. The CDR3 has 14 amino acids.